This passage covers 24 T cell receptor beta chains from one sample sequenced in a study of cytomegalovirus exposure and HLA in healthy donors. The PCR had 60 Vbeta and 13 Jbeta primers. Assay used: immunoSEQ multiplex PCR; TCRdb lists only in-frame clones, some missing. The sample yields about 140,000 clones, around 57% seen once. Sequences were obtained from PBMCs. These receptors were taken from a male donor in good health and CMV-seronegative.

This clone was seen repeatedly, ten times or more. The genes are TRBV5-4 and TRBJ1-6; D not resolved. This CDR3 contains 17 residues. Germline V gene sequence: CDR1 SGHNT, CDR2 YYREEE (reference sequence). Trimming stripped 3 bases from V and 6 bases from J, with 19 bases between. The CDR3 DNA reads TGTGCCAGCAGCTATCGGGAGTCCTCCTATTTTAATTCACCCCTCCACTTT. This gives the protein CASSYRESSYFNSPLHF.

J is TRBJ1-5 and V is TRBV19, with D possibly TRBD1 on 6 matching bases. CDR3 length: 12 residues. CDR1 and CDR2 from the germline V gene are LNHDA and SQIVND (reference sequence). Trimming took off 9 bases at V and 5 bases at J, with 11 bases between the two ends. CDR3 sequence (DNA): TGTGCCAGCAGGGGTTATTATCAGCCCCAGCATTTT. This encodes CASRGYYQPQHF.

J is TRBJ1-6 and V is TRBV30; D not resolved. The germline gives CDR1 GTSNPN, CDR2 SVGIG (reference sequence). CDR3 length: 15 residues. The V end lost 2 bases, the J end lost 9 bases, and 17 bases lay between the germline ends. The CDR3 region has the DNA TGTGCCTGGAGTTATGGGAGCTTGGGAGGTTCACCCCTCCACTTT. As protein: CAWSYGSLGGSPLHF.

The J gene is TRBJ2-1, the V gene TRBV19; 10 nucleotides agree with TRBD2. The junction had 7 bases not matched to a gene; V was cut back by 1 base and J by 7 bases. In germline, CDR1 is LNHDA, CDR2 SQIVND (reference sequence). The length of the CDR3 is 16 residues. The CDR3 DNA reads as TGTGCCAGTAGTATAGTAAAGCGGGGGGGAGGAAATGAGCAGTTCTTC. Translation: CASSIVKRGGGNEQFF.

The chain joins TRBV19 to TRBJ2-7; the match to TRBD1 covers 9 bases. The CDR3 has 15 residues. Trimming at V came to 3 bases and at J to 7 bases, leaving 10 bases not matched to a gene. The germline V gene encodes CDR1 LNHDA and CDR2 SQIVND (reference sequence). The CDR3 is CASSIVPGGTGEQYF. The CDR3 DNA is TGTGCCAGTAGTATCGTCCCAGGGGGGACAGGGGAGCAGTACTTC.

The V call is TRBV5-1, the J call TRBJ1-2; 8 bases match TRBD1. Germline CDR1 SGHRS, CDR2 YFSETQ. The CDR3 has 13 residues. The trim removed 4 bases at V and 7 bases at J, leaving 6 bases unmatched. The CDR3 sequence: CASSDTDRAGYTF. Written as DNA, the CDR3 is TGCGCCAGCAGCGATACGGACAGGGCTGGCTACACCTTC. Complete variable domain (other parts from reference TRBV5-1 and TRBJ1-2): KAGVTQTPRYLIKTRGQQVTLSCSPISGHRSVSWYQQTPGQGLQFLFEYFSETQRNKGNFPGRFSGRQFSNSRSEMNVSTLELGDSALYLCASSDTDRAGYTFGSGTRLTVV.

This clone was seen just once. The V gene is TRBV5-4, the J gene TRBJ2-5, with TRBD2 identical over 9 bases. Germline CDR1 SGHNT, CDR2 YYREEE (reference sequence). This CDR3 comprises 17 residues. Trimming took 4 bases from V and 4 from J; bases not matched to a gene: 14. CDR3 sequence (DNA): TGTGCCAGCAGCCTACCTCCCGGCGGGGGGGCGCTAGAGACCCAGTACTTC. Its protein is CASSLPPGGGALETQYF. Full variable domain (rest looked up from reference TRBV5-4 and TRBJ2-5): ETGVTQSPTHLIKTRGQQVTLRCSSQSGHNTVSWYQQALGQGPQFIFQYYREEENGRGNFPPRFSGLQFPNYSSELNVNALELDDSALYLCASSLPPGGGALETQYFGPGTRLLVL.

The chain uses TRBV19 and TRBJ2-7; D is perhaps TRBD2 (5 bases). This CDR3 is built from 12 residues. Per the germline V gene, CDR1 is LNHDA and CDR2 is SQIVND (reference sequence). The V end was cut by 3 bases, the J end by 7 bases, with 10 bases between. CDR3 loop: CASSMGGGEQYF. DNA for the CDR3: TGTGCCAGTAGTATGGGTGGCGGGGAGCAGTACTTC.

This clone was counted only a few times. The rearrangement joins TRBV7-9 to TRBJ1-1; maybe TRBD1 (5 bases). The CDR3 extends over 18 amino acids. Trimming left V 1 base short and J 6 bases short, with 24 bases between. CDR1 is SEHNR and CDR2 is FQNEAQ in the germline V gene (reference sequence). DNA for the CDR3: TGTGCCAGCAGCTTAGGGAAGTTCAATAGCAGGGAAAGGGCTGAAGCTTTCTTT. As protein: CASSLGKFNSRERAEAFF.

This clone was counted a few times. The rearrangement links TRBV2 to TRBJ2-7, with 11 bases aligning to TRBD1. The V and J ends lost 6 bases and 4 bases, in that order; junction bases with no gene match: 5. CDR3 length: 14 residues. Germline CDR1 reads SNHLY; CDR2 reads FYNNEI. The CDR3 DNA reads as TGTGCCAGCAGCCGAGGACAGGGGGCTTACGAGCAGTACTTC. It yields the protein CASSRGQGAYEQYF. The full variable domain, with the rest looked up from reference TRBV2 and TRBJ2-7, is EPEVTQTPSHQVTQMGQEVILRCVPISNHLYFYWYRQILGQKVEFLVSFYNNEISEKSEIFDDQFSVERPDGSNFTLKIRSTKLEDSAMYFCASSRGQGAYEQYFGPGTRLTVT.

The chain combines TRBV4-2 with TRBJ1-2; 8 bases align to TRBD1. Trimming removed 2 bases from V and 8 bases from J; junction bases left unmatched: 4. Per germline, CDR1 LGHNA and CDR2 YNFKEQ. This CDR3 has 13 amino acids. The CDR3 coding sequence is TGTGCCAGCAGCCAACAGGGGGCAGAGGGCTACACCTTC. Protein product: CASSQQGAEGYTF.

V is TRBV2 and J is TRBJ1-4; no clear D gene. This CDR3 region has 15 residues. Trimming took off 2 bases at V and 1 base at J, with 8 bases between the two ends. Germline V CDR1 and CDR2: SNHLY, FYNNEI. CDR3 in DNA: TGTGCCAGCAGTGAAAATGAGGGAACTAATGAAAAACTGTTTTTT. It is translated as CASSENEGTNEKLFF.

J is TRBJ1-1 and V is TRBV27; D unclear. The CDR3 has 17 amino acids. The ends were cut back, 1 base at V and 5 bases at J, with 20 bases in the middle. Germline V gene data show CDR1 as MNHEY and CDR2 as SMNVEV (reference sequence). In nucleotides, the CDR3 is TGTGCCAGCAGTTTATGGAAGGGCCCCGTACTAGGGACTGAAGCTTTCTTT. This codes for CASSLWKGPVLGTEAFF.

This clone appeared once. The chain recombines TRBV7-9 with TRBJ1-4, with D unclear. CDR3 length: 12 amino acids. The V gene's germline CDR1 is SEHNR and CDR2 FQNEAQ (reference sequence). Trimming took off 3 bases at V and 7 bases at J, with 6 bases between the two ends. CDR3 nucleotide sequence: TGTGCCAGCAGCTTCGCGGTTGAAAAACTGTTTTTT. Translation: CASSFAVEKLFF.

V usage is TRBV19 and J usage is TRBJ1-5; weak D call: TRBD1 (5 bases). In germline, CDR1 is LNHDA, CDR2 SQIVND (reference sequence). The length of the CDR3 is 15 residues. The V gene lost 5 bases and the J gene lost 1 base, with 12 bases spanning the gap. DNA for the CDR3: TGTGCCAGTAGTGCCCTACAGGACAGCAATCAGCCCCAGCATTTT. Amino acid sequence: CASSALQDSNQPQHF.

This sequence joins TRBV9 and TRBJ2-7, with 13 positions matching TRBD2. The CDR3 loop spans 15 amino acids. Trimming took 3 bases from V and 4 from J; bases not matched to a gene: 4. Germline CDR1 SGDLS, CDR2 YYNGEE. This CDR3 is CASSAGLAGDYEQYF. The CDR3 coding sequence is TGTGCCAGCAGCGCCGGACTAGCGGGGGATTACGAGCAGTACTTC.

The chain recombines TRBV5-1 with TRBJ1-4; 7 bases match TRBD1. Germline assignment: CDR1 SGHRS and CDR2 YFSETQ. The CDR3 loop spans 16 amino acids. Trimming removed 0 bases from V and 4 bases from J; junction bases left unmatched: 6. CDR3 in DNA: TGCGCCAGCAGCTTGGTGGTTAACAGGGGTAATGAAAAACTGTTTTTT. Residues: CASSLVVNRGNEKLFF.

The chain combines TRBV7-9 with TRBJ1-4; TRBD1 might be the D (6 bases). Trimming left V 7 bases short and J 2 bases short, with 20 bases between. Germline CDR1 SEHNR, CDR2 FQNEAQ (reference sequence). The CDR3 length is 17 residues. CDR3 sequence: CASKLLGAPITNEKLFF. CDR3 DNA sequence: TGTGCCAGCAAACTCCTGGGGGCCCCTATCACTAATGAAAAACTGTTTTTT.

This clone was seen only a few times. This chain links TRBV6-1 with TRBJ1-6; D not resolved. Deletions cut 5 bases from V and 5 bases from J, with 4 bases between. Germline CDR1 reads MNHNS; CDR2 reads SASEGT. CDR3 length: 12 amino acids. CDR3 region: CASSSDNSPLHF. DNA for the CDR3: TGTGCCAGCAGTTCTGATAATTCACCCCTCCACTTT.

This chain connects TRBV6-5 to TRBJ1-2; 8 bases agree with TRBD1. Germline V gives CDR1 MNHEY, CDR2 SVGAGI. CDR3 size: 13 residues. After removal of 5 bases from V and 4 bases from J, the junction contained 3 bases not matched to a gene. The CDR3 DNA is TGTGCCAGCAGTGTTACAGGGGGCTATGGCTACACCTTC. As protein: CASSVTGGYGYTF.

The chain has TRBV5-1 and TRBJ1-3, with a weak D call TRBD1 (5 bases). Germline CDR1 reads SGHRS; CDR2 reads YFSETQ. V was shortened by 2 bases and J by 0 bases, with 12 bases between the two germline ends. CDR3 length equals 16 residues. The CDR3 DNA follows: TGCGCCAGCAGCTTCGACAGCTCCTTCTCTGGAAACACCATATATTTT. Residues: CASSFDSSFSGNTIYF. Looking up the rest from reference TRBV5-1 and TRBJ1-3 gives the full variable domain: KAGVTQTPRYLIKTRGQQVTLSCSPISGHRSVSWYQQTPGQGLQFLFEYFSETQRNKGNFPGRFSGRQFSNSRSEMNVSTLELGDSALYLCASSFDSSFSGNTIYFGEGSWLTVV.

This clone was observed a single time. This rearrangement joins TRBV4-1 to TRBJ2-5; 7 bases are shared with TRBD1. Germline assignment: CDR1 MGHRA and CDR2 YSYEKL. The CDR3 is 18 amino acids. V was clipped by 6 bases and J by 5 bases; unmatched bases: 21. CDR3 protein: CASREEAGGTLREETQYF. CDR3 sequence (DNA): TGCGCCAGCAGGGAAGAGGCAGGGGGAACCCTAAGGGAGGAGACCCAGTACTTC.

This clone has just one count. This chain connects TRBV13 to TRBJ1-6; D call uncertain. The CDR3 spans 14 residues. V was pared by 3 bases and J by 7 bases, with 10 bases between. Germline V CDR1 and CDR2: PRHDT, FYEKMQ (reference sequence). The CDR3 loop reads CASSFGLQNSPLHF. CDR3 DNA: TGTGCCAGCAGCTTTGGACTTCAGAATTCACCCCTCCACTTT.

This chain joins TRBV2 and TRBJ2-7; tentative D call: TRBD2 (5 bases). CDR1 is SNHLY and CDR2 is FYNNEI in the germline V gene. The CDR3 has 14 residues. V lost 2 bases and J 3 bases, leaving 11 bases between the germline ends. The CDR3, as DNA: TGTGCCAGCAGTGAAACCGGGAAAAACTACGAGCAGTACTTC. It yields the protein CASSETGKNYEQYF.